This T cell receptor (beta chain) was captured in a study of shared clonotypes between healthy human individuals. Study in general: CD8 memory received one plate per donor, CD8 naive two, CD4 memory three and CD4 naive three.

The CDR3 is 11 amino acids. Germline V gives CDR1 SGHRS, CDR2 YFSETQ. The ends were cut back, 7 bases at V and 7 bases at J, with 9 bases in the middle. This clone came up once. Every subset's genomic DNA went evenly onto several immunoSEQ plates. Data came from immunoSEQ multiplex PCR; TCRdb stores just in-frame clones and leaves some out. Of some 1.4 million clones in the sample, more than 95% are singletons; the top ten hold 1% to 1.5%. The specimen was naive CD4+ T cells sorted from blood. The sample's subset: CD45RA+ positively selected. The sequence came from a young man in good health. The chain uses TRBV5-1 and TRBJ2-1; D gene ambiguous. CDR3 in DNA: TGCGCCAGCGCCACAGCTAATGAGCAGTTCTTC. Protein sequence: CASATANEQFF.